A single sample is the source of the 2 T cell receptor beta chains below, sequenced in a study of CD8+ T cells in alopecia areata. Following extraction, RNA underwent reverse transcription to cDNA, which served as the sequencing template. This table comes from immunoSEQ multiplex PCR, and its TCRdb copy is limited to in-frame clones, with some not included. This sample has some 120,000 clones and no singletons, with 20% in the ten largest. Sequences were obtained from lesional skin. The source of these receptors is a C3H/HeJ mouse with alopecia areata. The strain's MHC haplotype is H2-k.

Remarks on this clone: Gene names denote mouse genes. Read data end 4 residues before the CDR3 end; the end is taken from the germline J gene. This chain uses TRBV31 with TRBJ2-1; the D gene is possibly TRBD1 (7 bases). Per germline, CDR1 GKSSPN and CDR2 SITVG. This CDR3 region has 15 residues. CDR3 bases read: TGTGCCTGGAGTCTAGAAAAGGGGGCTGGAGCT. Amino acid sequence: CAWSLEKGAGA. The full CDR3 sequence reads CAWSLEKGAGAEQFF. Full variable domain (outside the CDR3, taken from reference TRBV31 and TRBJ2-1): AQTIHQWPVAEIKAVGSPLSLGCTIKGKSSPNLYWYWQATGGTLQQLFYSITVGQVESVVQLNLSASRPKDDQFILSTEKLLLSHSGFYLCAWSLEKGAGAEQFFGPGTRLTVL.

This clone was seen a handful of times. Mouse gene names and germline throughout. The CDR3 extends 4 residues past the end of the read, so its final part is completed from the germline J gene. This chain joins TRBV13-2 and TRBJ2-4; TRBD2 is a possible D gene (5 bases). V shed 0 bases and J shed 0 bases, with 8 bases lying between them. The germline V gene has CDR1 NNHNN and CDR2 SYGAGS (reference sequence). CDR3 size: 15 residues. The CDR3 DNA, read in part, is TGTGCCAGCGGTGATGGCTGGGCCAGTCAAAAC. Its translation is CASGDGWASQN. The whole CDR3 protein is CASGDGWASQNTLYF.